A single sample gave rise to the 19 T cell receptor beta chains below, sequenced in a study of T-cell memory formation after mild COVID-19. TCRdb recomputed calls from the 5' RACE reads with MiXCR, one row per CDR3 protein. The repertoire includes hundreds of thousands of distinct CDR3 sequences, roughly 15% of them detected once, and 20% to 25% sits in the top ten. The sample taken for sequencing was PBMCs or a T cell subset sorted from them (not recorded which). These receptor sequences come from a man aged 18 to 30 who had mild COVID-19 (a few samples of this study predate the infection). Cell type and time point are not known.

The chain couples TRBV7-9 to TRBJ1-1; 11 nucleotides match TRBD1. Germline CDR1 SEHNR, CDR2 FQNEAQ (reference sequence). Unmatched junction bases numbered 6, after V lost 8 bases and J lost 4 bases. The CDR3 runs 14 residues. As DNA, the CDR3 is TGTGCCAGCCTACCGGGACAGGGGGGCACTGAAGCTTTCTTT. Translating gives CASLPGQGGTEAFF.

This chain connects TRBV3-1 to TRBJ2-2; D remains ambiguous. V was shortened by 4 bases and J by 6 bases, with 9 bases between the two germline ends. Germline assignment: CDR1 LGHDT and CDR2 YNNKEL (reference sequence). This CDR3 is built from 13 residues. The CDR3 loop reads CASSPGRAGELFF. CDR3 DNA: TGTGCCAGCAGCCCAGGAAGGGCCGGGGAGCTGTTTTTT.

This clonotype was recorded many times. CDR3 coding DNA: TGTGCCAGCAGCTTTGCCGCAGATACGCAGTATTTT. It yields the protein CASSFAADTQYF. The chain combines TRBV7-2 with TRBJ2-3; D uncertain. Trimming removed 3 bases at V and 4 bases at J, with 5 bases between. Germline CDR1 SGHTA, CDR2 FQGNSA. The CDR3 runs to 12 residues.

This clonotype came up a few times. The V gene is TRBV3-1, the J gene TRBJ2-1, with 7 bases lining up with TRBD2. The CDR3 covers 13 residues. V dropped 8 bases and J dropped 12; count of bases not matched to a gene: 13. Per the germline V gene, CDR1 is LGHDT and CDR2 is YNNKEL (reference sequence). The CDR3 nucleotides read TGTGCCAGCTCTCCTGGGGGGGAGCTAGCGCAGTTCTTC. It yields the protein CASSPGGELAQFF.

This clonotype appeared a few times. As DNA, the CDR3 is TGCGCCAGCAGCCCTACTAGCGGGGAATCGTGGTACCAAGAGACCCAGTACTTC. Translating it yields CASSPTSGESWYQETQYF. This chain connects TRBV5-1 to TRBJ2-5; TRBD2 matches at 10 bases. Germline values: CDR1 SGHRS, CDR2 YFSETQ. Trimming cost V 4 bases and J 0 bases; bases outside gene matches: 12. The CDR3 runs 18 residues.

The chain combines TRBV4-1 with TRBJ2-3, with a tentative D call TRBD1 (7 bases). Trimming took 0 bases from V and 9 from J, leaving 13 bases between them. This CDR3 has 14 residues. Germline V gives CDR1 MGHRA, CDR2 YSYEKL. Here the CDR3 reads CASSQDRRGATQYF. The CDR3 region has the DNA TGCGCCAGCAGCCAAGATCGCAGGGGGGCGACGCAGTATTTT.

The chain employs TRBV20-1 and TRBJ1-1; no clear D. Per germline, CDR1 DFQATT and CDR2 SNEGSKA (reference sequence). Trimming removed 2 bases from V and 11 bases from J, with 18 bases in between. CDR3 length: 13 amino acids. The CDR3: CSARTLIELMAFF. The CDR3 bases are TGCAGTGCTAGAACGTTAATAGAATTGATGGCTTTCTTT.

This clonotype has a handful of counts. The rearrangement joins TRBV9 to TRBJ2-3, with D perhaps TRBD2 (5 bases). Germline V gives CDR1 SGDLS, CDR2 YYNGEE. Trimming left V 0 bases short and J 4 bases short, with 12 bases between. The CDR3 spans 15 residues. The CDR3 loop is CASSVVSGGPDTQYF. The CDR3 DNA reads TGTGCCAGCAGCGTAGTATCGGGCGGGCCAGATACGCAGTATTTT.

For the CDR3, the DNA is TGTGCCATCAGTGTTGGCGGGGGGAGGGGAGAGACCCAGTACTTC. Translating gives CAISVGGGRGETQYF. The gene calls are TRBV10-3 and TRBJ2-5, with 8 bases identical to TRBD2. CDR3 length equals 15 residues. The J segment lost 4 bases and the V segment lost 4 bases, leaving 8 bases of the junction unmatched. Germline V gene lookup returns CDR1 ENHRY and CDR2 SYGVKD.

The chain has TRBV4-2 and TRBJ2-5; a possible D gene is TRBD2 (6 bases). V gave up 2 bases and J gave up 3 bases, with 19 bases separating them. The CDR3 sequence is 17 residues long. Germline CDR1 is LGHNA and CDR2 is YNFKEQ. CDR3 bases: TGTGCCAGCAGCCAACGGGGGAACCCCTCCGGGGAAGAGACCCAGTACTTC. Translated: CASSQRGNPSGEETQYF.

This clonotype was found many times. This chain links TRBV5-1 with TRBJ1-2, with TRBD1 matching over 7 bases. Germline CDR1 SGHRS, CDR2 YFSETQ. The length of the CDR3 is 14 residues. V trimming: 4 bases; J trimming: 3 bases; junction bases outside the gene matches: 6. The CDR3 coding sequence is TGCGCCAGCAGCCCATCAGGGGGGGACTATGGCTACACCTTC. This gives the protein CASSPSGGDYGYTF.

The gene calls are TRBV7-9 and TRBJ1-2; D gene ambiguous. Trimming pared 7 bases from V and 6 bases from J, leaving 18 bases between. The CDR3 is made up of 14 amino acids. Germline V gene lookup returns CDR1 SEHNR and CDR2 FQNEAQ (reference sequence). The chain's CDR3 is CASTAPSAQHGYTF. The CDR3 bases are TGTGCCAGCACCGCCCCCAGCGCCCAACATGGCTACACCTTC.

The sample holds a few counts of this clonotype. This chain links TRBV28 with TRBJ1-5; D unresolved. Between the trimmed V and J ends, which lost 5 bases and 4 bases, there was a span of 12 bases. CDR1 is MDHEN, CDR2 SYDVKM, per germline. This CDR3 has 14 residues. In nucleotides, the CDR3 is TGTGCCAGCAGTCCCCGACCGCTGAATCAGCCCCAGCATTTT. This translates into CASSPRPLNQPQHF.

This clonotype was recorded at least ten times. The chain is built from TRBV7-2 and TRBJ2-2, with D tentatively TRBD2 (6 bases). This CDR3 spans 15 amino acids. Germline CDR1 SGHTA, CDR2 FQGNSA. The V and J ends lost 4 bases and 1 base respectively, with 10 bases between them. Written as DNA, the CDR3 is TGTGCCAGCAGCTCACTAGCTGAGAACACCGGGGAGCTGTTTTTT. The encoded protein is CASSSLAENTGELFF. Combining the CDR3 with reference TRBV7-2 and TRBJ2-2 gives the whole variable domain GAGVSQSPSNKVTEKGKDVELRCDPISGHTALYWYRQSLGQGLEFLIYFQGNSAPDKSGLPSDRFSAERTGGSVSTLTIQRTQQEDSAVYLCASSSLAENTGELFFGEGSRLTVL.

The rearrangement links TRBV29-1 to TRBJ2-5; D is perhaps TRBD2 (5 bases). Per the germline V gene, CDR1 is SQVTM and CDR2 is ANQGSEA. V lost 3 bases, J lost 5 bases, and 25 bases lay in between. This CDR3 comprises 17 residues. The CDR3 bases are TGCAGCGTTGATGGACTGGACGGTGAGATCGAGGAGGAGACCCAGTACTTC. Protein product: CSVDGLDGEIEEETQYF. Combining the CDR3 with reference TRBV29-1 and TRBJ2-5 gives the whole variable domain SAVISQKPSRDICQRGTSLTIQCQVDSQVTMMFWYRQQPGQSLTLIATANQGSEATYESGFVIDKFPISRPNLTFSTLTVSNMSPEDSSIYLCSVDGLDGEIEEETQYFGPGTRLLVL.

CDR3 sequence reads: CASSQGPQPNQPQHF. The CDR3 nucleotides read TGTGCCAGCAGCCAAGGCCCACAGCCCAATCAGCCCCAGCATTTT. V is TRBV3-1 and J is TRBJ1-5; D gene uncertain. Germline V gene lookup returns CDR1 LGHDT and CDR2 YNNKEL (reference sequence). V was pared by 1 base and J by 3 bases, with 10 bases between. The CDR3 extends over 15 amino acids.

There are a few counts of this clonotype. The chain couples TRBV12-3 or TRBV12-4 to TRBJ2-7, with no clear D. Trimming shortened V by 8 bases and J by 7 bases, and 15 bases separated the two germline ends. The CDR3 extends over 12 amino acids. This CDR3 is CASGYSLLEQYF. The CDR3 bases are TGTGCCAGCGGCTACAGCCTGTTGGAGCAGTACTTC.

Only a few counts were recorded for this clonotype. CDR3 nucleotide sequence: TGTGCCAGCAGTTTAGGCACTAGCGGGGTCGAGCAGTTCTTC. Translated, it gives CASSLGTSGVEQFF. V usage is TRBV12-3 or TRBV12-4 and J usage is TRBJ2-1; 10 nucleotides match TRBD2. The ends lost 1 base at V and 10 bases at J; junction bases unmatched: 4. The CDR3 has 14 residues.

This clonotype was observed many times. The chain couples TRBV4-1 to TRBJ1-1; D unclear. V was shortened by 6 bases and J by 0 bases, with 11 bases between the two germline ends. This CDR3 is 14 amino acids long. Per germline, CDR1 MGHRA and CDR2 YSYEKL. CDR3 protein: CASRGITVNTEAFF. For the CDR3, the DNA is TGCGCCAGCAGGGGGATAACAGTGAACACTGAAGCTTTCTTT.